The 32 T cell receptor beta chains listed next were all sequenced from one sample in a study of technical replicates of blood from a few donors. Here immunoSEQ multiplex PCR was the method, and the copy in TCRdb shows in-frame clones only, minus some. Among roughly 79,000 clones listed, roughly 77% were seen once. Sequencing input: PBMCs. These receptors all stem from a human donor in good health. Some clones in this sample may be carry-over from other donors' samples.

The chain couples TRBV5-4 to TRBJ1-2; D is ambiguous. The V end lost 6 bases, the J end lost 7 bases, and 16 bases lay between the germline ends. Germline V gene lookup returns CDR1 SGHNT and CDR2 YYREEE (reference sequence). The CDR3 runs 13 residues. CDR3 loop: CASTRGSELGYTF. In DNA form, the CDR3 reads TGTGCCAGCACCCGAGGGTCTGAACTTGGCTACACCTTC.

V and J are TRBV30 and TRBJ1-2; 9 bases are a match to TRBD1. Germline V gene sequence: CDR1 GTSNPN, CDR2 SVGIG (reference sequence). Trimming cost V 2 bases and J 6 bases; bases outside gene matches: 7. The CDR3 loop spans 14 amino acids. The CDR3 DNA follows: TGTGCCTGGAGTATCACCGGGACAGGGAATGGCTACACCTTC. This encodes CAWSITGTGNGYTF. The full variable domain, completed using reference TRBV30 and TRBJ1-2, is SQTIHQWPATLVQPVGSPLSLECTVEGTSNPNLYWYRQAAGRGLQLLFYSVGIGQISSEVPQNLSASRPQDRQFILSSKKLLLSDSGFYLCAWSITGTGNGYTFGSGTRLTVV.

This sequence joins TRBV5-1 and TRBJ2-5; 11 nucleotides agree with TRBD1. The V segment lost 3 bases and the J segment 4 bases; nucleotides outside the gene matches: 5. The CDR3 covers 15 residues. CDR1 SGHRS and CDR2 YFSETQ come from the germline V gene. The CDR3 loop is CASSWGQGGGETQYF. The CDR3 DNA follows: TGCGCCAGCAGCTGGGGACAGGGGGGAGGAGAGACCCAGTACTTC.

This clone has only a few counts. The chain employs TRBV7-2 and TRBJ2-7; 7 bases match TRBD1. The CDR3 runs 13 residues. V lost 5 bases to trimming and J lost 3 bases; unmatched junction nucleotides: 4. From germline, CDR1 is SGHTA and CDR2 FQGNSA. The DNA of the CDR3 is TGTGCCAGCAGCAGGGACAGAGACTACGAGCAGTACTTC. It is translated as CASSRDRDYEQYF.

This clone was counted a few times. The V call is TRBV28, the J call TRBJ2-7; the D gene is possibly TRBD2 (6 bases). Trimming took off 8 bases at V and 2 bases at J, with 19 bases between the two ends. This CDR3 is built from 15 residues. CDR1 and CDR2 (germline): MDHEN, SYDVKM. As DNA, the CDR3 is TGTGCCAGCGAATCCGCGGGGCAGGGAACCTACGAGCAGTACTTC. Its translation is CASESAGQGTYEQYF.

The chain links TRBV6-1 to TRBJ2-7; 9 bases fit TRBD2. The germline gives CDR1 MNHNS, CDR2 SASEGT. This CDR3 has 16 residues. Trimming took 1 base from V and 7 from J; bases not matched to a gene: 11. CDR3 loop: CASSEVWAGGPREQYF. For the CDR3, the DNA is TGTGCCAGCAGTGAAGTGTGGGCGGGAGGGCCGCGAGAGCAGTACTTC.

This clone appeared a few times. The rearrangement links TRBV6-5 to TRBJ2-7; 7 bases line up with TRBD1. From germline, CDR1 is MNHEY and CDR2 SVGAGI. The CDR3 is 13 amino acids. With 6 bases clipped from V and 2 bases from J, the junction kept 4 bases outside the gene matches. The CDR3 spells CASRPQGTYEQYF. Here the CDR3 DNA reads TGTGCCAGCAGACCACAGGGGACCTACGAGCAGTACTTC.

The chain combines TRBV28 with TRBJ2-2; maybe TRBD2 (5 bases). This CDR3 is 15 amino acids long. Trimming pared 3 bases from V and 6 bases from J, leaving 14 bases between. From germline, CDR1 is MDHEN and CDR2 SYDVKM. CDR3 nucleotides: TGTGCCAGCAGTTTGACGGGAATGGGAGCCGGGGAGCTGTTTTTT. Its protein product is CASSLTGMGAGELFF.

The chain links TRBV9 to TRBJ2-1; TRBD2 agrees at 14 bases. The J segment lost 8 bases and the V segment lost 0 bases, leaving 7 bases of the junction unmatched. The CDR3 sequence is 17 residues long. Germline V CDR1 and CDR2: SGDLS, YYNGEE. CDR3 nucleotide sequence: TGTGCCAGCAGCGTAGTCGGACTAGCGGGAGGATTGCATGAGCAGTTCTTC. Translating gives CASSVVGLAGGLHEQFF. Full variable domain (rest looked up from reference TRBV9 and TRBJ2-1): DSGVTQTPKHLITATGQRVTLRCSPRSGDLSVYWYQQSLDQGLQFLIQYYNGEERAKGNILERFSAQQFPDLHSELNLSSLELGDSALYFCASSVVGLAGGLHEQFFGPGTRLTVL.

The gene calls are TRBV7-2 and TRBJ2-3; 9 bases are a match to TRBD2. The CDR3 consists of 16 residues. With 1 base clipped from V and 6 bases from J, the junction kept 8 bases outside the gene matches. Germline loops: CDR1 SGHTA, CDR2 FQGNSA. The CDR3 region has the DNA TGTGCCAGCAGCTTAGTTGCGGGGGGGACCAGGGATACGCAGTATTTT. Translated: CASSLVAGGTRDTQYF.

The chain couples TRBV21-1 to TRBJ2-7; TRBD1 reflects the table's D call only, with no check against the DNA. TRBV21-1 corresponds to a pseudogene. The CDR3 totals 15 residues. CDR3 bases: TGTGCCAGCAGCAAAGCGGGCAGGGGGCAGTACGAGCAGTACTTC. Its protein product is CASSKAGRGQYEQYF.

The chain links TRBV30 to TRBJ1-1; unclear D gene. The CDR3 has 13 amino acids. Germline V gene sequence: CDR1 GTSNPN, CDR2 SVGIG (reference sequence). V was pared by 3 bases and J by 0 bases, with 8 bases between. DNA for the CDR3: TGTGCCTGGAGGGGCCGACTGAACACTGAAGCTTTCTTT. This sequence encodes CAWRGRLNTEAFF.

The count of this clone is one. The CDR3 reads CASSAQGAGEQYF. The CDR3 DNA follows: TGTGCCAGCAGCGCCCAAGGGGCCGGCGAGCAGTACTTC. The genes are TRBV7-2 and TRBJ2-7; a weak D match, TRBD1 (5 bases). CDR1 SGHTA and CDR2 FQGNSA come from the germline V gene. The CDR3 extends over 13 amino acids. Trimming cost V 5 bases and J 6 bases, with 14 bases left between them.

This chain links TRBV14 with TRBJ2-7, with 7 bases aligning to TRBD1. The CDR3 loop spans 15 amino acids. With 0 bases clipped from V and 2 bases from J, the junction kept 4 bases outside the gene matches. From germline, CDR1 is SGHDN and CDR2 FVKESK. The CDR3 loop reads CASSQETGTPYEQYF. CDR3 DNA sequence: TGTGCCAGCAGCCAAGAGACAGGGACCCCCTACGAGCAGTACTTC.

The sample holds one count of this clone. The chain employs TRBV28 and TRBJ1-1; D is uncertain. With 3 bases removed from V and 5 bases from J, the gap between germline ends came to 16 bases. This CDR3 is built from 15 residues. Germline loops: CDR1 MDHEN, CDR2 SYDVKM. CDR3 in DNA: TGTGCCAGCAGTTTCCCAGGTGGGAGGAGGACTGAAGCTTTCTTT. This sequence encodes CASSFPGGRRTEAFF.

This sequence joins TRBV21-1 and TRBJ1-5. TRBV21-1 is a known pseudogene. This CDR3 has 17 amino acids. CDR3 nucleotide sequence: TGTGCCAGCAGATCAAACCCGGCCGGGAATAGCAATCAGCCCCAGCATTTT. It is translated as CASRSNPAGNSNQPQHF.

The CDR3 region has the DNA TGCGCCAGCAGCCAAGATCGAGGGGGGGACACAGATACGCAGTATTTT. It encodes CASSQDRGGDTDTQYF. J is TRBJ2-3 and V is TRBV4-1, with D maybe TRBD2 (7 bases). Trimming took off 0 bases at V and 2 bases at J, with 12 bases between the two ends. Germline assignment: CDR1 MGHRA and CDR2 YSYEKL. This CDR3 has 16 residues.

The rearrangement links TRBV6-5 to TRBJ1-5; D is ambiguous. V was pared by 0 bases and J by 6 bases, with 6 bases between. The CDR3 covers 13 residues. Germline V gene data show CDR1 as MNHEY and CDR2 as SVGAGI. CDR3 region: CASSYSFGQPQHF. In nucleotides, the CDR3 is TGTGCCAGCAGTTACTCGTTCGGTCAGCCCCAGCATTTT.

The chain is built from TRBV14 and TRBJ1-6, with TRBD1 matching over 7 bases. Germline V gives CDR1 SGHDN, CDR2 FVKESK. Trimming took 0 bases from V and 7 from J; bases not matched to a gene: 3. The CDR3 is 15 amino acids. The CDR3 nucleotides read TGTGCCAGCAGCCAAGATCCGGACAGGAATTCACCCCTCCACTTT. This encodes CASSQDPDRNSPLHF.

This sequence joins TRBV5-1 and TRBJ2-1; 10 bases agree with TRBD2. Germline-derived CDR1 and CDR2 are SGHRS and YFSETQ. With V trimmed by 4 bases and J by 8 bases, 12 bases remained unmatched. This CDR3 is 16 amino acids long. This chain's CDR3 is CASSGGGLAGEYEQFF. DNA of the CDR3: TGCGCCAGCAGCGGGGGCGGCCTAGCGGGAGAGTATGAGCAGTTCTTC.

This chain connects TRBV13 to TRBJ1-5; D may be TRBD1 (5 bases). This CDR3 region has 13 residues. The V and J ends lost 3 bases and 5 bases respectively, with 8 bases between them. Germline CDR1 and CDR2: PRHDT and FYEKMQ (reference sequence). CDR3 sequence reads: CASSFSGDQPQHF. The CDR3 nucleotides read TGTGCCAGCAGCTTCTCGGGGGATCAGCCCCAGCATTTT.

This chain links TRBV28 with TRBJ2-7; D not certain. The CDR3 totals 12 residues. The V gene's germline CDR1 is MDHEN and CDR2 SYDVKM. The V end was cut by 3 bases, the J end by 3 bases, with 6 bases between. CDR3 in DNA: TGTGCCAGCAGTTTCGGGTTCTACGAGCAGTACTTC. Encoded protein: CASSFGFYEQYF.

The chain is built from TRBV20-1 and TRBJ1-4; TRBD1 agrees at 7 bases. V lost 5 bases to trimming and J lost 9 bases; unmatched junction nucleotides: 3. Germline V lookup: CDR1 DFQATT, CDR2 SNEGSKA (reference sequence). The CDR3 covers 11 residues. The DNA of the CDR3 is TGCAGTGCTCCAGGGGGGAAAAAACTGTTTTTT. This codes for CSAPGGKKLFF.

V and J are TRBV4-1 and TRBJ1-4; D unclear. The CDR3 contains 19 residues. The V gene's germline CDR1 is MGHRA and CDR2 YSYEKL. V lost 0 bases and J lost 4, with 21 bases in between. This chain's CDR3 is CASSQDGLEMLRGNEKLFF. For the CDR3, the DNA is TGCGCCAGCAGCCAAGACGGACTAGAGATGCTGCGGGGTAATGAAAAACTGTTTTTT.

J is TRBJ2-5 and V is TRBV5-1; TRBD1 agrees at 8 bases. The V gene end was trimmed by 2 bases and the J gene end by 4 bases; junction bases not matched to a gene: 4. The germline gives CDR1 SGHRS, CDR2 YFSETQ. The CDR3 totals 14 residues. CDR3 protein: CASSFRGLGETQYF. As DNA, the CDR3 is TGCGCCAGCAGCTTCAGGGGGCTGGGAGAGACCCAGTACTTC.

This clone was seen just once. The chain is built from TRBV18 and TRBJ1-1; D may be TRBD1 (5 bases). CDR3 length: 13 residues. In germline, CDR1 is KGHSH, CDR2 LQKENI. V was shortened by 4 bases and J by 4 bases, with 10 bases between the two germline ends. CDR3 in amino acids: CASSRGVATEAFF. DNA of the CDR3: TGTGCCAGCTCACGGGGGGTTGCCACTGAAGCTTTCTTT.

The chain employs TRBV20-1 and TRBJ2-7, with D hard to call. Germline V lookup: CDR1 DFQATT, CDR2 SNEGSKA (reference sequence). With 7 bases removed from V and 5 bases from J, the gap between germline ends came to 12 bases. The CDR3 has 11 residues. The CDR3 DNA is TGCAGTGTGAGTTATGTCGACGAGCAGTACTTC. Protein sequence: CSVSYVDEQYF.

The V and J genes are TRBV7-9 and TRBJ1-1; 10 bases line up with TRBD1. V gave up 5 bases and J gave up 6 bases; unmatched junction bases: 6. The CDR3 runs to 14 residues. The V gene's germline CDR1 is SEHNR and CDR2 FQNEAQ (reference sequence). CDR3 sequence reads: CASSMGTGVAEAFF. CDR3 sequence (DNA): TGTGCCAGCAGCATGGGGACAGGGGTTGCTGAAGCTTTCTTT.

V and J are TRBV4-3 and TRBJ2-1; D remains unclear. Germline V gives CDR1 LGHNA, CDR2 YSLEER. Trimming removed 0 bases at V and 4 bases at J, with 7 bases between. This CDR3 is 14 amino acids long. DNA of the CDR3: TGCGCCAGCAGCCAAGATGGCGGATACAATGAGCAGTTCTTC. It specifies CASSQDGGYNEQFF.

This chain links TRBV13 with TRBJ2-1; a possible D gene is TRBD2 (5 bases). Germline loops: CDR1 PRHDT, CDR2 FYEKMQ (reference sequence). The CDR3 length is 17 residues. The V and J ends lost 0 bases and 4 bases respectively, with 16 bases between them. This CDR3 is CASSLGLTGNGYNEQFF. CDR3 sequence (DNA): TGTGCCAGCAGCTTAGGCCTAACGGGGAACGGTTACAATGAGCAGTTCTTC.

The V gene is TRBV2, the J gene TRBJ1-2, with 8 bases that match TRBD1. Germline CDR1 is SNHLY and CDR2 is FYNNEI. V was clipped by 7 bases and J by 4 bases; unmatched bases: 8. This CDR3 region has 14 residues. Here the CDR3 reads CASTGQGPLYGYTF. CDR3 nucleotides: TGTGCCAGCACTGGACAGGGCCCTCTCTATGGCTACACCTTC.

This clone was seen a few times. The V call is TRBV6-1, the J call TRBJ1-3; D is perhaps TRBD1 (5 bases). V was pared by 8 bases and J by 2 bases, with 10 bases between. Germline values: CDR1 MNHNS, CDR2 SASEGT. The CDR3 sequence is 13 residues long. The CDR3 spells CASLDMAGNTIYF. The CDR3 nucleotides read TGTGCCAGCTTGGACATGGCTGGAAACACCATATATTTT.